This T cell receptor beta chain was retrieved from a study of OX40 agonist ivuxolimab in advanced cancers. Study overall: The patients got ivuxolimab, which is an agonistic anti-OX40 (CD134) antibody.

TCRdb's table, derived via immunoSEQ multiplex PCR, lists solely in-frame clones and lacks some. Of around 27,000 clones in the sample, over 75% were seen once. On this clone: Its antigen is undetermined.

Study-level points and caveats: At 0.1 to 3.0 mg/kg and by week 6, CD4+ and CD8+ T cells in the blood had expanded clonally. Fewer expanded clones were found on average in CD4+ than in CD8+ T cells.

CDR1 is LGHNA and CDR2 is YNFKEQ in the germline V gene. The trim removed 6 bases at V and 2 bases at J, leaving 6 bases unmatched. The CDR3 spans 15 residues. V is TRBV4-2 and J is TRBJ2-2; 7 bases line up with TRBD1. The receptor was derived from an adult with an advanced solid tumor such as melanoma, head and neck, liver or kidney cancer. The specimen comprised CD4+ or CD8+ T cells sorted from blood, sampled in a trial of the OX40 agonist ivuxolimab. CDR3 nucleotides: TGTGCCAGCAGTGGGGGACAGAATAACACCGGGGAGCTGTTTTTT. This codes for CASSGGQNNTGELFF.